The 24 T cell receptor beta chains listed next were all sequenced from one sample in a study of cytotoxic CD8 clonotypes in ibrutinib-treated CLL. Sequencing was performed with immunoSEQ multiplex PCR; in TCRdb, only in-frame clones are kept and a portion is missing. Among 45,000 to 65,000 clones listed, roughly 85% were seen once. Sequencing was performed on PBMCs, taken after 24 months of ibrutinib treatment. All receptors derive from a human donor with chronic lymphocytic leukemia.

This sequence joins TRBV19 and TRBJ1-2, with TRBD1 as a possible D gene (6 bases). Between the trimmed V and J ends, which lost 5 bases and 2 bases, there was a span of 12 bases. The CDR3 runs to 14 residues. The germline V gene encodes CDR1 LNHDA and CDR2 SQIVND (reference sequence). This CDR3 reads CASSPGTTNYGYTF. CDR3 DNA sequence: TGTGCCAGTAGTCCCGGGACAACCAACTATGGCTACACCTTC. The full variable domain, completed using reference TRBV19 and TRBJ1-2, is DGGITQSPKYLFRKEGQNVTLSCEQNLNHDAMYWYRQDPGQGLRLIYYSQIVNDFQKGDIAEGYSVSREKKESFPLTVTSAQKNPTAFYLCASSPGTTNYGYTFGSGTRLTVV.

The J gene is TRBJ2-1, the V gene TRBV11-3, with D perhaps TRBD1 or TRBD2 (5 bases each). CDR1 and CDR2 from the germline V gene are SGHNT and YENEEA. The CDR3 runs to 13 residues. V gave up 2 bases and J gave up 7 bases, with 9 bases separating them. The CDR3 DNA reads TGTGCCAGCAGCTTATATGAGGGGAATGAGCAGTTCTTC. This sequence encodes CASSLYEGNEQFF. The full variable domain, rest sourced from reference TRBV11-3 and TRBJ2-1, is EAGVVQSPRYKIIEKKQPVAFWCNPISGHNTLYWYLQNLGQGPELLIRYENEEAVDDSQLPKDRFSAERLKGVDSTLKIQPAELGDSAVYLCASSLYEGNEQFFGPGTRLTVL.

The J gene is TRBJ2-7, the V gene TRBV18, with TRBD2 as a possible D gene (5 bases). V was shortened by 0 bases and J by 4 bases, with 10 bases between the two germline ends. The CDR3 runs to 14 residues. Germline V CDR1 and CDR2: KGHSH, LQKENI. The DNA of the CDR3 is TGTGCCAGCTCACCACCGGGAGAGTCGTACGAGCAGTACTTC. It encodes CASSPPGESYEQYF.

The rearrangement uses TRBV19 and TRBJ1-1, with D maybe TRBD1 (6 bases). Between the trimmed V and J ends, which lost 7 bases and 5 bases, there was a span of 14 bases. Germline V gives CDR1 LNHDA, CDR2 SQIVND (reference sequence). The CDR3 runs to 13 residues. This CDR3 is CASIRRGGTEAFF. The CDR3 DNA follows: TGTGCCAGTATCCGGAGAGGGGGAACTGAAGCTTTCTTT.

This chain uses TRBV19 with TRBJ2-7; 7 bases agree with TRBD2. Germline assignment: CDR1 LNHDA and CDR2 SQIVND (reference sequence). The V and J ends lost 6 bases and 0 bases, in that order; junction bases with no gene match: 2. CDR3 length: 13 amino acids. The CDR3: CASSRGDSYEQYF. The CDR3 region has the DNA TGTGCCAGTAGCCGGGGGGACTCCTACGAGCAGTACTTC.

The chain has TRBV27 and TRBJ1-4; a weak D match, TRBD1 (5 bases). Germline CDR1 reads MNHEY; CDR2 reads SMNVEV (reference sequence). The germline V and J ends were trimmed by 7 bases and 7 bases, with 13 bases remaining between them. CDR3 length equals 13 residues. CDR3 nucleotide sequence: TGTGCCAGCAAGGGGTTGTCTGGTGAAAAACTGTTTTTT. This codes for CASKGLSGEKLFF.

V gene TRBV6-4 combines with J gene TRBJ2-3, with a tentative D call TRBD1 (6 bases). Trimming removed 6 bases at V and 3 bases at J, with 10 bases between. The CDR3 consists of 13 residues. CDR1 MRHNA and CDR2 SNTAGT come from the germline V gene. CDR3 bases: TGTGCCAGCAGCTTCACAGGGACAGATACGCAGTATTTT. Translated: CASSFTGTDTQYF.

The table lists this clone with a few counts. The J gene is TRBJ2-1, the V gene TRBV7-3, with TRBD2 identical over 8 bases. Germline V gene lookup returns CDR1 SGHTA and CDR2 FQGTGA. The CDR3 runs to 15 residues. After removal of 3 bases from V and 6 bases from J, the junction contained 7 bases not matched to a gene. The CDR3 loop reads CASSFSGNTVNEQFF. CDR3 DNA sequence: TGTGCCAGCAGCTTTAGCGGGAATACCGTCAATGAGCAGTTCTTC.

The rearrangement uses TRBV7-2 and TRBJ2-3; D might be TRBD1 or TRBD2, each matching 5 bases. This CDR3 has 15 residues. Trimming left V 5 bases short and J 7 bases short, with 19 bases between. Germline V CDR1 and CDR2: SGHTA, FQGNSA. The CDR3 reads CASSAISEHRNTQYF. The DNA for the CDR3 is TGTGCCAGCAGCGCTATTAGCGAGCACAGGAATACGCAGTATTTT.

The rearrangement links TRBV6-5 to TRBJ2-1; a possible D gene is TRBD2 (5 bases). This CDR3 has 15 amino acids. Per germline, CDR1 MNHEY and CDR2 SVGAGI. V shed 5 bases and J shed 2 bases, with 13 bases lying between them. The CDR3 loop reads CASSQRTATYNEQFF. The CDR3 DNA follows: TGTGCCAGCAGTCAACGGACTGCAACCTACAATGAGCAGTTCTTC.

The chain is built from TRBV5-4 and TRBJ2-1; D is unclear. V was cut by 4 bases and J by 7 bases, with 24 bases left in between. Germline-derived CDR1 and CDR2 are SGHNT and YYREEE (reference sequence). This CDR3 spans 17 amino acids. The CDR3 bases are TGTGCCAGCAGCCGCCCTCTAGGGCAGGTGAATGGTAATGAGCAGTTCTTC. This translates into CASSRPLGQVNGNEQFF.

This clone was counted only a few times. The CDR3 is CASSSGTGDYEQYF. The CDR3 DNA reads TGCGCCAGCAGCTCGGGGACAGGGGACTACGAGCAGTACTTC. The rearrangement links TRBV5-1 to TRBJ2-7; 10 nucleotides match TRBD1. CDR3 length: 14 amino acids. Germline trimming cut 3 bases from V and 3 bases from J; bases unmatched to any gene: 3. Germline values: CDR1 SGHRS, CDR2 YFSETQ.

V gene TRBV28 combines with J gene TRBJ2-7, with D unresolved. Germline CDR1 MDHEN, CDR2 SYDVKM. V was trimmed by 9 bases and J by 0 bases, leaving 6 bases between them. The CDR3 spans 11 residues. The DNA of the CDR3 is TGTGCCAGTCGGAGCTCCTACGAGCAGTACTTC. Protein sequence: CASRSSYEQYF.

This chain connects TRBV7-9 to TRBJ2-1; D might be TRBD2 (5 bases). Trimming took off 4 bases at V and 3 bases at J, with 19 bases between the two ends. CDR1 is SEHNR, CDR2 FQNEAQ, per germline (reference sequence). There are 17 residues in the CDR3. The CDR3 here is CASSSYSGVPVYNEQFF. The CDR3 region has the DNA TGTGCCAGCAGCTCATATTCCGGGGTCCCCGTCTACAATGAGCAGTTCTTC.

This chain uses TRBV7-2 with TRBJ1-4; D not resolved. V was cut by 5 bases and J by 8 bases, with 18 bases left in between. Germline CDR1 and CDR2: SGHTA and FQGNSA. The CDR3 has 15 amino acids. The CDR3 nucleotides are TGTGCCAGCAGCATAGGCAACACGCCGAGCGAAAAACTGTTTTTT. It yields the protein CASSIGNTPSEKLFF. The variable domain in full, with the rest retrieved from reference TRBV7-2 and TRBJ1-4, is GAGVSQSPSNKVTEKGKDVELRCDPISGHTALYWYRQSLGQGLEFLIYFQGNSAPDKSGLPSDRFSAERTGGSVSTLTIQRTQQEDSAVYLCASSIGNTPSEKLFFGSGTQLSVL.

The chain is built from TRBV11-1 and TRBJ1-1, with 8 nucleotides matching TRBD1. J gave up 3 bases and V 2 bases, and 5 bases lay outside the gene matches. CDR1 is SGHAT, CDR2 FQDESV, per germline (reference sequence). This CDR3 contains 15 residues. CDR3 bases: TGTGCCAGCAGCTTATCAGGGGGCCAGCACACTGAAGCTTTCTTT. Its protein is CASSLSGGQHTEAFF.

This clone was counted a single time. The V call is TRBV6-6, the J call TRBJ2-2; no clear D gene. This CDR3 is built from 14 residues. V was cut by 4 bases and J by 2 bases, with 8 bases left in between. Germline loops: CDR1 MNHNY, CDR2 SVGAGI (reference sequence). The CDR3 loop is CASSFRTNTGELFF. The CDR3 DNA follows: TGTGCCAGCAGTTTCCGGACCAACACCGGGGAGCTGTTTTTT.

The chain recombines TRBV10-3 with TRBJ1-4, with D hard to call. The CDR3 sequence is 15 residues long. The germline CDR1 and CDR2 sequences are ENHRY and SYGVKD. Trimming took 6 bases from V and 4 from J, leaving 15 bases between them. The CDR3 here is CAIRDSDGINEKLFF. CDR3 bases: TGTGCCATCAGGGACTCCGACGGGATTAATGAAAAACTGTTTTTT.

The V gene is TRBV30, the J gene TRBJ2-1; D may be TRBD2 (5 bases). Trimming removed 8 bases from V and 9 bases from J, with 11 bases in between. Per the germline V gene, CDR1 is GTSNPN and CDR2 is SVGIG (reference sequence). The CDR3 totals 10 residues. The CDR3 nucleotides read TGTGCCGCCGGGCGGGCTGAGCAGTTCTTC. This encodes CAAGRAEQFF. Full variable domain (remainder filled in from reference TRBV30 and TRBJ2-1): SQTIHQWPATLVQPVGSPLSLECTVEGTSNPNLYWYRQAAGRGLQLLFYSVGIGQISSEVPQNLSASRPQDRQFILSSKKLLLSDSGFYLCAAGRAEQFFGPGTRLTVL.

CDR3 region: CASSESGGQGRHEQYF. The CDR3 DNA reads TGCGCCAGCAGTGAGTCTGGGGGACAGGGGCGGCACGAGCAGTACTTC. The chain is built from TRBV10-1 and TRBJ2-7; TRBD1 matches 10 bases. This CDR3 region has 16 residues. The germline V gene encodes CDR1 WNHNN and CDR2 SYGVQD (reference sequence). J lost 5 bases, V lost 0 bases, and 7 bases had no gene match.

J is TRBJ1-5 and V is TRBV28; D gene unclear. V was clipped by 6 bases and J by 1 base, with 13 bases between them. The CDR3 is 15 residues long. Germline V gives CDR1 MDHEN, CDR2 SYDVKM. Here the CDR3 reads CASSLSLGSNQPQHF. In DNA form, the CDR3 reads TGTGCCAGCAGCTTGTCCCTCGGGAGCAATCAGCCCCAGCATTTT. Drawing the rest from reference TRBV28 and TRBJ1-5, the complete variable domain is DVKVTQSSRYLVKRTGEKVFLECVQDMDHENMFWYRQDPGLGLRLIYFSYDVKMKEKGDIPEGYSVSREKKERFSLILESASTNQTSMYLCASSLSLGSNQPQHFGDGTRLSIL.

The chain employs TRBV10-3 and TRBJ2-3; D is possibly TRBD1 (5 bases). This CDR3 is built from 16 residues. Germline-derived CDR1 and CDR2 are ENHRY and SYGVKD. V lost 3 bases and J 3 bases, leaving 16 bases between the germline ends. This CDR3 is CAISERRQTSTDTQYF. The CDR3 DNA reads TGTGCCATCAGTGAAAGGAGACAGACTTCTACAGATACGCAGTATTTT.

This clone has more than one count but fewer than ten. V is TRBV25-1 and J is TRBJ1-2; 7 nucleotides match TRBD1. The germline V gene has CDR1 MGHDK and CDR2 SYGVNS. Trimming cost V 6 bases and J 2 bases; bases outside gene matches: 9. This CDR3 region has 15 residues. CDR3 region: CASRGQARFNYGYTF. The CDR3 DNA is TGTGCCAGCAGAGGACAGGCCCGATTCAACTATGGCTACACCTTC.

CDR3 sequence: CAWSAWVDTGELFF. The CDR3 region has the DNA TGTGCCTGGAGTGCTTGGGTGGACACCGGGGAGCTGTTTTTT. The chain recombines TRBV30 with TRBJ2-2; D call uncertain. Per germline, CDR1 GTSNPN and CDR2 SVGIG (reference sequence). V was cut by 1 base and J by 3 bases, with 9 bases left in between. There are 14 residues in the CDR3.